The sequence of this TCR beta chain was determined in a study of T cells expressing NK-cell markers. Across the study: Sorted T-cell subsets CD3+CD56+NKG2C+, CD3+CD56+NKG2C- and CD3+CD56-NKG2C+ were TCR beta-sequenced. Sequencing covered eight donors, seven HCMV-seropositive and one seronegative.

Study-wide results and limits: The HCMV specificity of the expanded NKG2C+ T cell clones stayed unresolved.

This CDR3 is built from 16 residues. Germline lookup yields CDR1 SEHNR and CDR2 FQNEAQ (reference sequence). Worth noting for this clonotype: The antigen remains undetermined.

UMIs accompanied the 5'RACE template switching by which TCR beta cDNA was made. TCRdb reanalyzed the 5' RACE reads, giving one entry per CDR3 protein sequence and no DNA. The specimen's table records 300,000 to 500,000 distinct CDR3 sequences. This rearrangement joins TRBV7-9 to TRBJ2-5; there is no DNA to check the TCRdb D call of TRBD2. This receptor was taken from a woman between 50 and 59 years old in good health. The source material was blood T cells: a sorted CD56 or NKG2C T cell subset, CD4+ or CD8+ T cells, or bulk PBMC T cells (not recorded which). CDR3 sequence: CASSFSGLTIEETQYF.